The next 6 T cell receptor beta chains were all read from a single sample in a study of CD8 T cells in Susac syndrome. Random hexamers primed reverse transcription of about 0.45 to 1 ug RNA. TCRdb used MiXCR to reprocess the immunoSEQ multiplex PCR reads, holding one entry per CDR3 protein. The sample carries about 440,000 distinct CDR3 sequences, more than 80% recorded once. The sample comprised CD8+ T cells from PBMCs. The receptor source for this set is a human donor with multiple sclerosis.

This clonotype has just a few counts. This chain uses TRBV9 with TRBJ2-5, with D possibly TRBD2 on 6 matching bases. The CDR3 loop spans 14 amino acids. The ends were cut back, 3 bases at V and 5 bases at J, with 14 bases in the middle. CDR1 and CDR2 from the germline V gene are SGDLS and YYNGEE. The DNA for the CDR3 is TGTGCCAGCAGCGCAGAGGTGGAGGGGGAGACCCAGTACTTC. Translated: CASSAEVEGETQYF.

The V and J genes are TRBV14 and TRBJ2-7; D possibly corresponds to TRBD1 (5 bases). The CDR3 runs to 11 residues. V lost 9 bases, J lost 5 bases, and 11 bases lay in between. The germline V gene has CDR1 SGHDN and CDR2 FVKESK. In DNA, the CDR3 is TGTGCCAGGAAGACCAGGGACGAGCAGTACTTC. It yields the protein CARKTRDEQYF.

This clonotype was recorded only once. The V and J genes are TRBV13 and TRBJ2-2; weak D call: TRBD2 (6 bases). From germline, CDR1 is PRHDT and CDR2 FYEKMQ (reference sequence). This CDR3 region has 15 residues. The V end lost 6 bases, the J end lost 4 bases, and 15 bases lay between the germline ends. The CDR3 reads CASSLPGGTTGELFF. The CDR3 DNA reads as TGTGCCAGCAGTCTCCCTGGGGGGACCACCGGGGAGCTGTTTTTT.

This clonotype came up a few times. The gene calls are TRBV7-6 and TRBJ1-5; TRBD1 is a possible D gene (6 bases). The CDR3 has 13 residues. Germline V gene sequence: CDR1 SGHVS, CDR2 FNYEAQ. Trimming removed 8 bases at V and 3 bases at J, with 11 bases between. In DNA form, the CDR3 reads TGTGCCAGCGGTAACAGGGACAATCAGCCCCAGCATTTT. Translation gives CASGNRDNQPQHF.

The CDR3: CASSEVGAGWETQYF. The CDR3 DNA reads as TGTGCCAGCAGTGAAGTCGGTGCCGGGTGGGAGACCCAGTACTTC. This rearrangement joins TRBV6-1 to TRBJ2-5; no clear D. Germline V CDR1 and CDR2: MNHNS, SASEGT. V shed 1 base and J shed 5 bases, with 14 bases lying between them. The CDR3 length is 15 residues.

The chain has TRBV3-1 and TRBJ2-3, with TRBD1 identical over 10 bases. The junction had 9 bases not matched to a gene; V was cut back by 4 bases and J by 5 bases. CDR3 length equals 16 residues. CDR1 LGHDT and CDR2 YNNKEL come from the germline V gene (reference sequence). The CDR3 DNA reads as TGTGCCAGCAGCCGACACGACAGGGGGCTTCAAGATACGCAGTATTTT. Amino acids: CASSRHDRGLQDTQYF.